A selection of T cell receptor beta chains follows, all from one sample in a study of T cells in Graves' hyperthyroidism and ophthalmopathy. Via MiXCR, TCRdb re-called the multiplex PCR reads, giving one row per CDR3 protein. This sample has 690,000 or so distinct CDR3 sequences, with 18% found just once. Material for sequencing was blood. These receptors were collected from a woman between 50 and 59 years old with Graves' hyperthyroidism that later progressed to Graves' ophthalmopathy. Each CDR3 is given with its conserved first and last residue. The D gene is left open where the match is weak. Clone size is not always given. Where it is, it says once, few, many or a class for expanded clones.

clone size	V gene	J gene	D gene	CDR3 DNA	CDR3 protein
few	TRBV6-1	TRBJ1-1	NA	TGTGCCAGCAGTTCACCAGTCATGAACACTGAAGCTTTCTTT	CASSSPVMNTEAFF
NA	TRBV6-1	TRBJ2-3	TRBD1	TGTGCCAGCGGCTTGGGACAGGGGCCTAGCACAGATACGCAGTATTTT	CASGLGQGPSTDTQYF
few	TRBV12-5	TRBJ2-3	TRBD2	TGTGCTAGTGGTTACCCGGGGGGGGCCCCCTCTAGCACAGATACGCAGTATTTT	CASGYPGGAPSSTDTQYF
few	TRBV9	TRBJ1-2	NA	TGTGCCAGCACCGGAGAGAGCTATGGGGGCTACACCTTC	CASTGESYGGYTF
NA	TRBV18	TRBJ2-3	TRBD1	TGTGCCAGCCAACAGGGGCCTTCAGATACGCAGTATTTT	CASQQGPSDTQYF
many	TRBV12-3/TRBV12-4	TRBJ1-4	TRBD1	TGTGCCAGCAGAGGGGACAGGAGTAATGAAAAACTGTTTTTT	CASRGDRSNEKLFF
NA	TRBV24-1	TRBJ1-2	TRBD1	TGTGCCACCAGTGATTTCCCCAAGACAGGGAACTATGGCTACACCTTC	CATSDFPKTGNYGYTF
many	TRBV11-2	TRBJ1-1	NA	TGTGCCAGCAGCTTACCCCCGCGGGGGTTGAACACTGAAGCTTTCTTT	CASSLPPRGLNTEAFF
NA	TRBV29-1	TRBJ1-1	TRBD1	TGCAGCGCAGGGACAGGGTGGACTGAAGCTTCCTTT	CSAGTGWTEASF
many	TRBV24-1	TRBJ1-5	NA	TGTGCCACCAGTGGACAGAATAGCAATCAGCCCCAGCATTTT	CATSGQNSNQPQHF
many	TRBV9	TRBJ2-2	TRBD1	TGTGCCAGCAGCCCCCGGGACAGCCGAGCCACCGGGGAGCTGTTTTTT	CASSPRDSRATGELFF
NA	TRBV6-2/TRBV6-3	TRBJ2-1	NA	TGTGCCAGCAAGAACCTTGAACCATACAATGAGCAGTTCTTC	CASKNLEPYNEQFF
NA	TRBV2	TRBJ2-3	TRBD1	TGTGCCAGGGGCAGGCAGGGGGCTAGCACAGATACGCAGTATTTT	CARGRQGASTDTQYF
NA	TRBV4-1	TRBJ2-7	NA	TGCGCCAGCAGCCAAGAAACAGGGAGGTCAAAGCAGTACTTC	CASSQETGRSKQYF
NA	TRBV11-2	TRBJ2-3	NA	TGTGCCAGCAGCTTCGTCCCGGGGGTGTCGGGCACAGATACGCAGTATTTT	CASSFVPGVSGTDTQYF
NA	TRBV6-5	TRBJ2-3	TRBD2	TGTGCCAGCAGTTACGAAGCGGGGGGGAAAGATACGCAGTATTTT	CASSYEAGGKDTQYF
few	TRBV3-1	TRBJ2-5	TRBD2	TGTGCCAGCAGCCCATCTAGCGGGCAAGAGACCCAGTACTTC	CASSPSSGQETQYF
few	TRBV20-1	TRBJ2-7	NA	TGCAGTGCTGTTGACACGAGCTCCTACGAGCAGTACTTC	CSAVDTSSYEQYF
many	TRBV5-5	TRBJ2-1	NA	TGTGCCAGCAGCTTGGCCCAGTACAATGAGCAGTTCTTC	CASSLAQYNEQFF
NA	TRBV7-2	TRBJ1-1	NA	TGTGCCCAAAGAGGAGTGAACACTGAAGCTTTCTTT	CAQRGVNTEAFF
NA	TRBV5-4	TRBJ2-2	TRBD2	TGTGCCAGCAGCTTTTCTAGCGGGGGGGGACAGAACACCGGGGAGCTGTTTTTT	CASSFSSGGGQNTGELFF
many	TRBV5-1	TRBJ1-6	TRBD1	TGCGCCAGCAGCGCTGACGGGACAGGGGGGAATTCACCCCTCCACTTT	CASSADGTGGNSPLHF
NA	TRBV7-2	TRBJ1-2	NA	TGTGCCAGCAGCCTCCGGGAGGGAGGATGGGATGGCTACACCTTC	CASSLREGGWDGYTF
many	TRBV7-8	TRBJ1-1	NA	TGTGCCAGCAGCTTGCCTAGGGGCACTGAAGCTTTCTTT	CASSLPRGTEAFF
NA	TRBV28	TRBJ1-3	NA	TGTGCCAGCGGAACCTTTATAGGTGCCACCATATATTTT	CASGTFIGATIYF
few	TRBV14	TRBJ1-2	TRBD1	TGTGCCAGCAGCCGAGAGGGACAGGGGAACTATGGCTACACCTTC	CASSREGQGNYGYTF
many	TRBV12-3/TRBV12-4	TRBJ1-2	NA	TGTGCCAGCAGTCTATTCATCGGGGGGGGGCAAGGCTACACCTTC	CASSLFIGGGQGYTF
few	TRBV5-5	TRBJ1-2	NA	TGTGCCAGCAGCTTGTCCCACTCCTATGGCTACACCTTC	CASSLSHSYGYTF
NA	TRBV19	TRBJ1-5	NA	TGTGCCAGTAGTCCTAGGGATTCGGGCAATCAGCCCCAGCATTTT	CASSPRDSGNQPQHF
few	TRBV13	TRBJ2-3	NA	TGTGCCAGCAGCGCGGTGTACCAGGCAGATACGCAGTATTTT	CASSAVYQADTQYF
few	TRBV6-1	TRBJ1-5	TRBD1	TGTGCCAGCAGTTCTACGGGACAGGGGGCCAATCAGCCCCAGCATTTT	CASSSTGQGANQPQHF
many	TRBV18	TRBJ1-4	NA	TGTGCCAGCTCACCGATCCGGGAGAGGACAACTAATGAAAAACTGTTTTTT	CASSPIRERTTNEKLFF
many	TRBV7-3	TRBJ2-7	NA	TGTGCCAGCAGCCCGACAGGGACTAGCTACGAGCAGTACTTC	CASSPTGTSYEQYF
few	TRBV6-4	TRBJ1-5	NA	TGTGCCAGCAGTGAATGGGTTAATCAGCCCCAGCATTTT	CASSEWVNQPQHF
NA	TRBV19	TRBJ2-1	TRBD1	TGTGCCAGTAGTTCAGAGAGGGGACAGGGTTGGGAGCAGTTCTTC	CASSSERGQGWEQFF
NA	TRBV7-2	TRBJ2-1	TRBD2	TGTGCCAGCAGCTCCTTGACTAGCTCAAGCGGGAGTGAGCAGTTCTTC	CASSSLTSSSGSEQFF
many	TRBV18	TRBJ1-2	NA	TGTGCCAGCTCACCACCAGCAATCTATGGCTACACCTTC	CASSPPAIYGYTF
many	TRBV11-2	TRBJ1-2	NA	TGTGCCAGCAGCTCCTTCGGACGGGACTATGGCTACACCTTC	CASSSFGRDYGYTF
few	TRBV7-9	TRBJ1-2	NA	TGTGCCAGCTCCCAGGGTGAAGTCTATGACGGCTACACCTTC	CASSQGEVYDGYTF
NA	TRBV4-1	TRBJ2-5	NA	TGCGCCAGCAGCCAAGATGACCTAGCCGGGGGAGGGACCCAGTACTTC	CASSQDDLAGGGTQYF
NA	TRBV19	TRBJ2-2	TRBD1	TGTGCCAGTAGTACCCGGACAGGGCGCTTGACCGGGGAGCTGTTTTTT	CASSTRTGRLTGELFF
NA	TRBV12-3/TRBV12-4	TRBJ1-2	NA	TGTGCCAGCAAGGGGCAGTCAGGGGCTAACTATGGCTACACCTTC	CASKGQSGANYGYTF
NA	TRBV20-1	TRBJ1-1	NA	TGCAGTGCCAGACAGTGGATTGAAGCTTTCTTT	CSARQWIEAFF
few	TRBV20-1	TRBJ1-4	TRBD1	TGCAGTGCGGAGACAGGGTGGGATGAAAAACTGTTTTTT	CSAETGWDEKLFF
many	TRBV6-1	TRBJ2-1	NA	TGTGCCAGCAGTCAGATCGAGGGGAGAACGTTCGACAATGAGCAGTTCTTC	CASSQIEGRTFDNEQFF
NA	TRBV27	TRBJ1-2	NA	TGTGCCAGCAGCAGTGGTCTGGGGTACTTCTATGGCTACACCTTC	CASSSGLGYFYGYTF
few	TRBV29-1	TRBJ1-1	NA	TGCAGCGTTTTCCGGGGGGCGAACACTGAAGCTTTCTTT	CSVFRGANTEAFF
NA	TRBV7-9	TRBJ1-3	NA	TGTGCCAGCAGCTCACTCAGGCTCAGCTCTGGAAACACCATATATTTT	CASSSLRLSSGNTIYF
many	TRBV11-2	TRBJ2-1	NA	TGTGCCAGCAGCCAACGGGCAGGGGGGTTCAATGAGCAGTTCTTC	CASSQRAGGFNEQFF
NA	TRBV10-3	TRBJ1-2	NA	TGTGCCACGGGAGGGCAGGGCCATGGCTACACCTTC	CATGGQGHGYTF
few	TRBV2	TRBJ2-5	TRBD2	TGTGCCAGCAGCTTTACTAGCGGCCAAGAGACCCAGTACTTC	CASSFTSGQETQYF
NA	TRBV5-1	TRBJ1-6	NA	TGCGCCAGCAGTCTCGGGGGCCTAGGTAATTCACCCCTCCACTTT	CASSLGGLGNSPLHF
few	TRBV20-1	TRBJ2-5	NA	TGCAGTGCTCAAGGCGGGGGCGTCGAGACCCAGTACTTC	CSAQGGGVETQYF
many	TRBV5-6	TRBJ1-5	NA	TGTGCCAGCAGCTTGGCGGGGGGAAACAGTCCGCCCCAGCATTTT	CASSLAGGNSPPQHF
few	TRBV20-1	TRBJ1-1	NA	TGCAGTGCTAGCGGGGTCATGAACACTGAAGCTTTCTTT	CSASGVMNTEAFF
NA	TRBV3-1	TRBJ2-2	NA	TGTGCCAGCAGCCAAGGACAGGGGAGGGTGGCCGGGGAGCTGTTTTTT	CASSQGQGRVAGELFF
few	TRBV27	TRBJ2-3	NA	TGTGCCAGCAGTTTAAGAGTACCATACGAGTCTTCCCTTAGCACAGATACGCAGTATTTT	CASSLRVPYESSLSTDTQYF